This T cell receptor beta chain comes out of a study of blood T cell repertoires in COVID-19. The CDR3 has 13 residues. The V end was cut by 5 bases, the J end by 4 bases, with 12 bases between. CDR1 is SGHTA and CDR2 is FQGTGA in the germline V gene. In the original analysis: Amplification with reference gene primers provided the estimates of nucleated cell counts. Only in-frame clones appear in the TCRdb table, and some are missing; sequencing was by immunoSEQ multiplex PCR. V and J calls and clone size are as listed in that table; D and trimming were resolved from the DNA. The profile shows 250,000 to 300,000 clones, 86% of them singletons.

This receptor was obtained from a man younger than 35 with active or convalescent COVID-19. The chain is built from TRBV7-3 and TRBJ2-7, with D possibly matching TRBD2 (6 bases). What was sequenced was peripheral blood. CDR3 in amino acids: CASSLTGGYEQYF. The CDR3 region has the DNA TGTGCCAGCAGCCTTACTGGGGGGTACGAGCAGTACTTC.